Sequencing of this T cell receptor (beta chain) was carried out in a study of PD-1 blockade in classical Hodgkin lymphoma. Trimming took 4 bases from V and 4 from J, leaving 8 bases between them. Per germline, CDR1 MNHEY and CDR2 SMNVEV (reference sequence). The CDR3 has 12 residues. Some clones are missing from TCRdb's copy, which holds only in-frame ones; the method was immunoSEQ multiplex PCR. The sample records approximately 41,000 clones, 60% to 70% being singletons. Regarding time point: cycle 4 day 1 (C4D1), after more than five weeks of nivolumab. All trial patients relapsed after autologous stem cell transplantation.

The source is a human donor with classical Hodgkin lymphoma. The V call is TRBV27, the J call TRBJ2-7; D gene ambiguous. Sequenced material: peripheral blood mononuclear cells (PBMCs), taken before the fourth cycle of nivolumab. The CDR3 DNA reads as TGTGCCAGCAGTTCCTCGAAATACGAGCAGTACTTC. Residues: CASSSSKYEQYF.